These 24 T cell receptor beta chains were sequenced from one sample in a study of blood T cell repertoires in COVID-19. Here immunoSEQ multiplex PCR was the method, and the copy in TCRdb shows in-frame clones only, minus some. Of over 85,000 clones in the sample, 70% to 85% were seen once. The specimen was peripheral blood. All receptors come from a human donor in a cohort sampled during active COVID-19.

V is TRBV15 and J is TRBJ2-7; tentatively, D is TRBD2 (6 bases). Germline CDR1 reads LNHNV; CDR2 reads YYDKDF (reference sequence). Trimming pared 0 bases from V and 0 bases from J, leaving 12 bases between. CDR3 size: 16 residues. CDR3 loop: CATSRDLRRDSYEQYF. The CDR3 DNA is TGTGCCACCAGCAGAGATTTGAGGAGGGACTCCTACGAGCAGTACTTC.

The sample holds one count of this clone. This chain links TRBV5-1 with TRBJ1-2; the match to TRBD1 covers 7 bases. CDR3 length equals 15 residues. The J segment lost 2 bases and the V segment lost 0 bases, leaving 4 bases of the junction unmatched. Germline V gene data show CDR1 as SGHRS and CDR2 as YFSETQ. The CDR3 sequence: CASSLAGQTNYGYTF. CDR3 nucleotide sequence: TGCGCCAGCAGCTTGGCGGGACAGACAAACTATGGCTACACCTTC.

Note on this clone: The junction does not match germline at one end; this may be a read error. The CDR3 loop reads CASSYGSNSSQPQHF. The CDR3 DNA follows: TGTGCCAGCAGCTACGGGTCGAATAGCAGTCAGCCCCAGCATTTT. The chain couples TRBV7-9 to TRBJ1-5; D gene unclear. CDR3 size: 15 residues. Germline V lookup: CDR1 SEHNR, CDR2 FQNEAQ (reference sequence).

This sequence joins TRBV6-5 and TRBJ1-2, with a tentative D call TRBD1 (6 bases). CDR3 length: 14 amino acids. V was trimmed by 5 bases and J by 4 bases, leaving 14 bases between them. Germline V CDR1 and CDR2: MNHEY, SVGAGI. The DNA for the CDR3 is TGTGCCAGCAGTAAGGACAGAGAGCGCTATGGCTACACCTTC. It yields the protein CASSKDRERYGYTF.

This clone was counted once. The chain recombines TRBV28 with TRBJ1-2, with no clear D. CDR3 length: 15 residues. Germline CDR1 reads MDHEN; CDR2 reads SYDVKM. The V and J ends lost 3 bases and 5 bases respectively, with 16 bases between them. Here the CDR3 DNA reads TGTGCCAGCAGTTTCCGTGAGCGGGCCCCTTATGGCTACACCTTC. Its protein product is CASSFRERAPYGYTF.

The chain combines TRBV12-3 or TRBV12-4 with TRBJ2-1, with D perhaps matching TRBD1 (6 bases). V was clipped by 8 bases and J by 4 bases, with 6 bases between them. The CDR3 extends over 11 amino acids. CDR3 residues: CASGQYNEQFF. The CDR3 nucleotides read TGTGCCAGCGGACAGTACAATGAGCAGTTCTTC.

This chain joins TRBV10-3 and TRBJ1-2; D gene ambiguous. V lost 5 bases to trimming and J lost 4 bases, with 11 bases between them. Per germline, CDR1 ENHRY and CDR2 SYGVKD. The CDR3 runs to 13 residues. This chain's CDR3 is CAISREASYGYTF. For the CDR3, the DNA is TGTGCCATCAGTCGGGAAGCCAGCTATGGCTACACCTTC.

The CDR3 DNA is TGTGCCACCTCCCCGAGGAGGGGAACAGATACGCAGTATTTT. It encodes CATSPRRGTDTQYF. The chain couples TRBV19 to TRBJ2-3; D is possibly TRBD2 (6 bases). Germline lookup yields CDR1 LNHDA and CDR2 SQIVND (reference sequence). V was cut by 10 bases and J by 3 bases, with 17 bases left in between. The CDR3 length is 14 residues.

This chain joins TRBV7-8 and TRBJ1-3, with D possibly TRBD1 on 5 matching bases. V was shortened by 5 bases and J by 0 bases, with 17 bases between the two germline ends. CDR1 SGHVS and CDR2 FQNEAQ come from the germline V gene. The CDR3 totals 17 residues. The CDR3 region is CASSPHGDGSSGNTIYF. The CDR3, as DNA: TGTGCCAGCAGCCCACATGGGGACGGGAGCTCTGGAAACACCATATATTTT.

The V gene is TRBV7-6, the J gene TRBJ2-1; 7 bases align to TRBD2. CDR3 length equals 16 residues. With V trimmed by 7 bases and J by 0 bases, 9 bases remained unmatched. CDR1 SGHVS and CDR2 FNYEAQ come from the germline V gene. CDR3 nucleotide sequence: TGTGCCAGCACCACGATAGCGGGCAGCTCCTACAATGAGCAGTTCTTC. It specifies CASTTIAGSSYNEQFF. Together with reference TRBV7-6 and TRBJ2-1, the CDR3 gives the full variable domain: GAGVSQSPRYKVTKRGQDVALRCDPISGHVSLYWYRQALGQGPEFLTYFNYEAQQDKSGLPNDRFSAERPEGSISTLTIQRTEQRDSAMYRCASTTIAGSSYNEQFFGPGTRLTVL.

This clone was detected once. J is TRBJ2-7 and V is TRBV11-2; D not certain. The CDR3 contains 13 residues. The V gene's germline CDR1 is SGHAT and CDR2 FQNNGV. The V and J ends lost 1 base and 4 bases respectively, with 8 bases between them. CDR3 bases: TGTGCCAGCAGCTTAGCTGCGCCGTACGAGCAGTACTTC. The encoded protein is CASSLAAPYEQYF.

This clone was seen only a few times. This rearrangement joins TRBV7-2 to TRBJ2-7, with a possible D match to TRBD1 (6 bases). This CDR3 region has 15 residues. V lost 1 base and J lost 6, with 16 bases in between. The germline V gene has CDR1 SGHTA and CDR2 FQGNSA. In DNA form, the CDR3 reads TGTGCCAGCAGCTTAGGACACGGGACAATGGGCGAGCAGTACTTC. Translation: CASSLGHGTMGEQYF.

The genes are TRBV27 and TRBJ1-2; the match to TRBD1 covers 8 bases. The CDR3 sequence is 13 residues long. Trimming removed 7 bases from V and 3 bases from J; junction bases left unmatched: 4. Germline loops: CDR1 MNHEY, CDR2 SMNVEV (reference sequence). DNA for the CDR3: TGTGCCAGCACAGGGGGCGCGGACTATGGCTACACCTTC. Translating gives CASTGGADYGYTF.

The rearrangement joins TRBV11-2 to TRBJ2-5; TRBD2 matches at 12 bases. The germline V gene encodes CDR1 SGHAT and CDR2 FQNNGV. V dropped 6 bases and J dropped 2; count of bases not matched to a gene: 4. The CDR3 is 15 amino acids. The CDR3 sequence: CASRPGTSGQETQYF. The CDR3 coding sequence is TGTGCCAGCAGGCCTGGGACTAGCGGGCAAGAGACCCAGTACTTC.

This chain links TRBV3-1 (or the pseudogene TRBV3-2) with TRBJ1-4; D is undetermined. CDR3 size: 14 residues. Germline CDR1 LGHDT, CDR2 YNNKEL (reference sequence). V was shortened by 0 bases and J by 9 bases, with 11 bases between the two germline ends. This CDR3 reads CASSQDLPSQKLFF. The CDR3 nucleotides read TGTGCCAGCAGCCAAGATCTCCCGAGCCAAAAACTGTTTTTT.

This chain joins TRBV5-1 and TRBJ1-2; perhaps TRBD1 as D (6 bases). Germline-derived CDR1 and CDR2 are SGHRS and YFSETQ. Trimming cost V 3 bases and J 3 bases, with 9 bases left between them. The CDR3 has 13 amino acids. CDR3 residues: CASSYRDDYGYTF. CDR3 bases: TGCGCCAGCAGCTACAGGGACGACTATGGCTACACCTTC.

V and J are TRBV28 and TRBJ1-5; maybe TRBD1 (5 bases). Germline V gene data show CDR1 as MDHEN and CDR2 as SYDVKM. The V end lost 2 bases, the J end lost 5 bases, and 16 bases lay between the germline ends. The CDR3 runs to 16 residues. This chain's CDR3 is CASSLGSGAGYQPQHF. The CDR3 DNA follows: TGTGCCAGCAGTTTAGGAAGTGGGGCAGGGTATCAGCCCCAGCATTTT.

V and J are TRBV29-1 and TRBJ2-3; D is undetermined. Trimming cost V 3 bases and J 0 bases, with 7 bases left between them. This CDR3 contains 13 residues. Looked up from germline, CDR1 is SQVTM and CDR2 is ANQGSEA. The CDR3 DNA follows: TGCAGCGTTGATAGTACTAGCACAGATACGCAGTATTTT. This codes for CSVDSTSTDTQYF.

This sequence joins TRBV2 and TRBJ2-1; the match to TRBD1 covers 7 bases. Germline assignment: CDR1 SNHLY and CDR2 FYNNEI. This CDR3 has 14 residues. With 9 bases clipped from V and 3 bases from J, the junction kept 8 bases outside the gene matches. The CDR3 sequence is CASMTGYDYNEQFF. For the CDR3, the DNA is TGTGCCAGTATGACAGGGTATGACTACAATGAGCAGTTCTTC.

This clone was detected only a few times. V and J are TRBV2 and TRBJ1-5, with 8 bases aligning to TRBD1. V lost 3 bases and J lost 2; bases outside the gene matches: 3. The CDR3 is 15 residues long. Per the germline V gene, CDR1 is SNHLY and CDR2 is FYNNEI. The chain's CDR3 is CASSEAGGGNQPQHF. CDR3 sequence (DNA): TGTGCCAGCAGTGAGGCAGGGGGCGGCAATCAGCCCCAGCATTTT.

The V gene is TRBV6-6, the J gene TRBJ2-1, with 7 bases matching TRBD1. This CDR3 is built from 14 residues. The V gene's germline CDR1 is MNHNY and CDR2 SVGAGI (reference sequence). Trimming took 2 bases from V and 5 from J; bases not matched to a gene: 3. The CDR3 coding sequence is TGTGCCAGCAGTTACCCAGGGGGAAACAATGAGCAGTTCTTC. This sequence encodes CASSYPGGNNEQFF.

The CDR3 coding sequence is TGTGCCAGCAGCGTAGGGTCTACCACCAAAGAGACCCAGTACTTC. It translates to CASSVGSTTKETQYF. This sequence joins TRBV9 and TRBJ2-5; D gene unclear. V lost 0 bases and J lost 3, with 12 bases in between. This CDR3 is built from 15 residues. Germline V CDR1 and CDR2: SGDLS, YYNGEE.

This chain connects TRBV11-2 to TRBJ2-3; 8 bases match TRBD1. Per the germline V gene, CDR1 is SGHAT and CDR2 is FQNNGV. The junction had 9 bases not matched to a gene; V was cut back by 5 bases and J by 2 bases. This CDR3 region has 16 residues. CDR3 nucleotide sequence: TGTGCCAGCAGCCTGTTGACAGGGGTTCCCACAGATACGCAGTATTTT. It yields the protein CASSLLTGVPTDTQYF.

The chain is built from TRBV24-1 and TRBJ2-1; 11 nucleotides line up with TRBD1. CDR3 length: 16 residues. CDR1 and CDR2 (germline): KGHDR, SFDVKD. The V gene end was trimmed by 6 bases and the J gene end by 7 bases; junction bases not matched to a gene: 10. The CDR3 region is CATSSFGQGAKNEQFF. The CDR3 DNA sequence: TGTGCCACCAGTTCCTTCGGACAGGGGGCTAAAAATGAGCAGTTCTTC.